Described below is a single T cell receptor beta chain sequence and its context. Its antigen is as yet unknown. The CDR3 is made up of 14 amino acids. Trimming took 5 bases from V and 2 from J, leaving 12 bases between them. The V gene's germline CDR1 is SGHTA and CDR2 FQGNSA. This sample stems from a study of graft-versus-host responses after intestinal transplantation. The repertoire was sequenced with immunoSEQ multiplex PCR; TCRdb's copy has only in-frame clones and lacks some. The sample has about 100,000 clones, approximately 86% seen once. Source: unstimulated CD4+ T cells sorted from spleen or lymph node cells, taken before transplant. The chain has TRBV7-2 and TRBJ2-5; tentatively, D is TRBD2 (5 bases). The source is a human donor who was the organ donor for an intestinal transplant. This chain's CDR3 is CASSVRTGQETQYF. As DNA, the CDR3 is TGTGCCAGCAGCGTTAGGACGGGACAAGAGACCCAGTACTTC.